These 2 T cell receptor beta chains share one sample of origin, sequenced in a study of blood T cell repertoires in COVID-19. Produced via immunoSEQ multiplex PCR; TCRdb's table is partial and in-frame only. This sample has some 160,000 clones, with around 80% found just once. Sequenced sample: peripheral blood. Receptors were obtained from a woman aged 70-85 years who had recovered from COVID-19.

This CDR3 reads CASSLVVGANTEAFF. Here the CDR3 DNA reads TGTGCCAGCAGCTTAGTCGTAGGGGCGAACACTGAAGCTTTCTTT. The V call is TRBV7-9, the J call TRBJ1-1, with D perhaps TRBD1 (5 bases). Trimming left V 1 base short and J 1 base short, with 10 bases between. This CDR3 has 15 amino acids. Germline V gene lookup returns CDR1 SEHNR and CDR2 FQNEAQ (reference sequence).

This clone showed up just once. The CDR3 bases are TGTGCCAGCAGCTTAGGAGACACTCGTGGCTACACCTTC. Amino acids: CASSLGDTRGYTF. V gene TRBV11-2 combines with J gene TRBJ1-2; D gene uncertain. Germline-derived CDR1 and CDR2 are SGHAT and FQNNGV. There are 13 residues in the CDR3. Between the trimmed V and J ends, which lost 1 base and 7 bases, there was a span of 10 bases.